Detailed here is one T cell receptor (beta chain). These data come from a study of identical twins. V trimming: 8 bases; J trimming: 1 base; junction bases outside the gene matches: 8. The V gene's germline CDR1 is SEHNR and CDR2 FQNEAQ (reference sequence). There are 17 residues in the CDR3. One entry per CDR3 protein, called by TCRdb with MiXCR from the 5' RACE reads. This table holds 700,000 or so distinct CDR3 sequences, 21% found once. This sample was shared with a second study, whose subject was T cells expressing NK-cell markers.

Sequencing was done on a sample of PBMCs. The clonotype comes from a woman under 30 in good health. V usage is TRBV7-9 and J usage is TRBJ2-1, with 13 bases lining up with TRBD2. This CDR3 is CASRTSGSRNSYNEQFF. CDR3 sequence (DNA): TGTGCCAGCCGGACTAGCGGGAGTAGAAATTCCTACAATGAGCAGTTCTTC.